The present entry profiles one TCR beta chain with its context. Repertoires were generated with immunoSEQ multiplex PCR, while TCRdb's copy carries only in-frame clones and drops some. The table includes about 160,000 clones, approximately 95% detected once. The data derive from a study of blood T cell repertoires in COVID-19. The wider study: Samples representing acute and convalescent COVID-19 were sourced from the United States, Italy and Spain.

V was clipped by 5 bases and J by 6 bases; unmatched bases: 4. Germline V lookup: CDR1 MNHEY, CDR2 SVGEGT. The CDR3 is made up of 14 amino acids. The chain combines TRBV6-2 or TRBV6-3 with TRBJ2-4; 10 bases agree with TRBD1. Sequenced input: peripheral blood. The receptor comes from a woman aged 50 to 60 with acute or convalescent COVID-19. The DNA for the CDR3 is TGTGCCAGCAGTCTTCGGACAGGGGGAAACATTCAGTACTTC. Translating gives CASSLRTGGNIQYF.